A single sample gave rise to the 10 T cell receptor beta chains below, sequenced in a study of cytomegalovirus exposure and HLA in healthy donors. PCR used 60 Vbeta primers and 13 Jbeta primers. Only in-frame clones appear in the TCRdb table, and some are missing; sequencing was by immunoSEQ multiplex PCR. The sample records about 98,000 clones, about 81% being singletons. Material: PBMCs. The receptors originated from a man aged 40-49 years in good health and CMV-seronegative.

CDR3 in amino acids: CASSVARRTNEKLFF. CDR3 in DNA: TGTGCCAGCAGCGTAGCGAGGAGAACTAATGAAAAACTGTTTTTT. V usage is TRBV9 and J usage is TRBJ1-4; D not resolved. The germline V gene encodes CDR1 SGDLS and CDR2 YYNGEE. The length of the CDR3 is 15 residues. Trimming took 0 bases from V and 1 from J, leaving 7 bases between them.

The chain recombines TRBV7-9 with TRBJ1-5; 7 bases are a match to TRBD1. The germline gives CDR1 SEHNR, CDR2 FQNEAQ (reference sequence). The CDR3 contains 12 residues. The CDR3 is CASGRGSQPQHF. The CDR3 DNA is TGTGCAAGTGGCAGGGGGAGTCAGCCCCAGCATTTT.

The chain uses TRBV12-2 and TRBJ1-5. TRBV12-2 is recorded as a pseudogene. The CDR3 sequence is 15 residues long. The CDR3 coding sequence is TGTGCAAGTCGCTTCACGGGGCCGGGAGGGCAGCCCCAGCATTTT. This codes for CASRFTGPGGQPQHF.

The chain joins TRBV2 to TRBJ2-1, with TRBD2 as a possible D gene (7 bases). There are 15 residues in the CDR3. Looked up from germline, CDR1 is SNHLY and CDR2 is FYNNEI. With 5 bases removed from V and 4 bases from J, the gap between germline ends came to 15 bases. CDR3 nucleotide sequence: TGTGCCAGCAGTCAAAGGGGGGGGTCGTACAATGAGCAGTTCTTC. Amino acid sequence: CASSQRGGSYNEQFF.

The chain combines TRBV27 with TRBJ1-6; 7 bases are a match to TRBD1. The CDR3 spans 19 residues. CDR1 is MNHEY and CDR2 is SMNVEV in the germline V gene (reference sequence). The junction had 17 bases not matched to a gene; V was cut back by 7 bases and J by 2 bases. DNA of the CDR3: TGTGCCAGCAATCCTACGGGACAGCCAAATCCTGCCTATAATTCACCCCTCCACTTT. It specifies CASNPTGQPNPAYNSPLHF.

The genes are TRBV6-1 and TRBJ1-3; a possible D gene is TRBD1 (5 bases). Germline CDR1 MNHNS, CDR2 SASEGT. The V end lost 1 base, the J end lost 0 bases, and 7 bases lay between the germline ends. The length of the CDR3 is 15 residues. This CDR3 reads CASSEDRSSGNTIYF. In DNA form, the CDR3 reads TGTGCCAGCAGTGAAGACAGGAGCTCTGGAAACACCATATATTTT.

The V call is TRBV15, the J call TRBJ2-5, with a tentative D call TRBD2 (6 bases). The CDR3 extends over 14 amino acids. Germline lookup yields CDR1 LNHNV and CDR2 YYDKDF (reference sequence). V shed 1 base and J shed 7 bases, with 13 bases lying between them. CDR3 residues: CATSRGPGEVTQYF. The CDR3 bases are TGTGCCACCAGCAGAGGACCGGGGGAGGTGACCCAGTACTTC.

This clone was seen a single time. V gene TRBV6-5 combines with J gene TRBJ2-7; perhaps TRBD1 as D (6 bases). Germline lookup yields CDR1 MNHEY and CDR2 SVGAGI. The germline V and J ends were trimmed by 5 bases and 0 bases, with 11 bases remaining between them. The CDR3 sequence is 14 residues long. CDR3 sequence reads: CASSANRDSYEQYF. The CDR3 DNA sequence: TGTGCCAGCAGTGCGAACAGGGACTCCTACGAGCAGTACTTC.

The chain uses TRBV27 and TRBJ1-2, with unresolved D. There are 13 residues in the CDR3. V gave up 7 bases and J gave up 5 bases, with 14 bases separating them. Germline values: CDR1 MNHEY, CDR2 SMNVEV (reference sequence). CDR3: CASKKSPGYGYTF. In nucleotides, the CDR3 is TGTGCCAGCAAAAAGAGCCCGGGTTATGGCTACACCTTC.

The chain employs TRBV7-2 and TRBJ1-5; possibly TRBD1 for D (6 bases). V gave up 5 bases and J gave up 2 bases, with 10 bases separating them. The CDR3 covers 14 residues. Looked up from germline, CDR1 is SGHTA and CDR2 is FQGNSA. For the CDR3, the DNA is TGTGCCAGCAGCCATCGACAGGGCAATCAGCCCCAGCATTTT. Its protein product is CASSHRQGNQPQHF.